This TCR beta chain emerged from a study of cytomegalovirus exposure and HLA in healthy donors. General study findings and limits: Among the CMV-associated chains, a few were confirmed in vitro as specific for CMV antigens. TCR beta sequences reportedly predicted most subjects' HLA-A and HLA-B alleles accurately. Later on, a genetic analysis was performed. It linked a missense variant in DCLRE1C with V- and J-gene trimming of TCR beta.

There are a few counts of this clone. Its antigen remains unidentified. V lost 5 bases and J lost 3, with 10 bases in between. CDR1 SGHTA and CDR2 FQGTGA come from the germline V gene. This CDR3 spans 13 amino acids. In the PCR, 60 Vbeta and 13 Jbeta primers were used. In the authors' workflow: Later analysis identified 80 million to 85 million unique TCR beta chains, 10 million to 12 million shared. Profiled with immunoSEQ multiplex PCR; TCRdb holds only in-frame clones, not every one. V and J calls plus clone size are reproduced from that table; the DNA served to infer D and trimming. The sample yields roughly 170,000 clones, approximately 80% seen once.

J is TRBJ1-1 and V is TRBV7-3, with D perhaps TRBD1 (6 bases). The sequencing input was PBMCs. This receptor was obtained from a man between 25 and 39 years old in good health and CMV-seronegative. CDR3 sequence reads: CASSGYRDTEAFF. CDR3 DNA sequence: TGTGCCAGCAGCGGTTACAGGGACACTGAAGCTTTCTTT.